This T cell receptor (beta chain) emerged from a study of blood T cell repertoires in COVID-19. Study in general: Samples taken during acute and convalescent COVID-19 were collected in the United States, Italy and Spain.

Authors' analysis steps: The authors estimated nucleated cell counts from reference gene primer amplification. Clones were read by immunoSEQ multiplex PCR, and TCRdb kept only the in-frame ones, dropping some. V and J calls and clone size are given by that table; D and trimming were obtained from the DNA. The sample shows 150,000 to 200,000 clones, less than 90% of them seen only once. Seattle's cohort entered during active infection and was followed longitudinally. The CDR3 sequence is 13 residues long. Germline lookup yields CDR1 SEHNR and CDR2 FQNEAQ (reference sequence). The J segment lost 8 bases and the V segment lost 1 base, leaving 2 bases of the junction unmatched.

The sequence was collected from a woman aged 70-85 years with COVID-19, enrolled during active disease. V usage is TRBV7-9 and J usage is TRBJ2-1, with 7 bases fitting TRBD1. Input material: peripheral blood. CDR3 nucleotide sequence: TGTGCCAGCAGCTTAGGACAGGGCCATGAGCAGTTCTTC. This sequence encodes CASSLGQGHEQFF.